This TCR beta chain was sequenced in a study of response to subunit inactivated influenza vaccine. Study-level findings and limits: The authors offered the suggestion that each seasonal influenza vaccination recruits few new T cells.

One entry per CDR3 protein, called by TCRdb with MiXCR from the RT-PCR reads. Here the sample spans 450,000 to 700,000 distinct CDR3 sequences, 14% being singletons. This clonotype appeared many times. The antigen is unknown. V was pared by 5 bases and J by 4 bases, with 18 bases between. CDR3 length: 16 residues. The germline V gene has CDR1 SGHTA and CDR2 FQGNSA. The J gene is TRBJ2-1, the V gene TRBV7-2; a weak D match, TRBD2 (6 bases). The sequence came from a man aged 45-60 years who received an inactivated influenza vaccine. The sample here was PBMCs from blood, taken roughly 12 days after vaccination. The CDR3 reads CASSPRGTSGYNEQFF. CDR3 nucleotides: TGTGCCAGCAGCCCACGCGGGACTTCGGGATACAATGAGCAGTTCTTC.